This is a list of T cell receptor beta chains from one sample in a study of CD8 T cells in ankylosing spondylitis. TCRdb analysed the 5' RACE reads with MiXCR anew, one entry per CDR3 protein. The repertoire holds approximately 150,000 distinct CDR3 sequences, with roughly 18% as singletons. Sequencing input: blood, either unsorted or a sorted T cell fraction (not recorded which). Source of these receptors: a male donor with ankylosing spondylitis. CDR3s include the opening cysteine and the closing phenylalanine or tryptophan. A D gene is named only where the DNA matches it firmly. Not every row has a clone size; where given, it reads once, few, many or a size class.

D gene | J gene | V gene | clone size | CDR3 DNA | CDR3 protein
. | TRBJ1-2 | TRBV20-1 | few | TGCAGTGCTAGGGGTCAAAAGGGCAAGGGGGATGGCTACACCTTC | CSARGQKGKGDGYTF
TRBD1 | TRBJ1-3 | TRBV28 | . | TGTGCCAGCAGTTTAGTACAGGGGCGAAACACCATATATTTT | CASSLVQGRNTIYF
TRBD1 | TRBJ2-7 | TRBV11-2 | . | TGTGCCAGCACCACAGGGGGGTCCTACGAGCAGTACTTC | CASTTGGSYEQYF
. | TRBJ1-2 | TRBV28 | . | TGTGCCAGCGGGGACGGCGGCCCTCGGGGCTACACCTTC | CASGDGGPRGYTF
. | TRBJ1-2 | TRBV12-3/TRBV12-4 | few | TGTGCCAGCAGTCCGCGGACAAGGGGCTATGGCTACACCTTC | CASSPRTRGYGYTF
. | TRBJ2-7 | TRBV9 | . | TGTGCCAGCAGCGTAGGCGTGGGCGGCGAGCAGTACTTC | CASSVGVGGEQYF
. | TRBJ2-5 | TRBV15 | few | TGTGCCACCAGCAGAGATCGCCCAGAGACCCAGTACTTC | CATSRDRPETQYF
. | TRBJ2-7 | TRBV7-8 | . | TGTGCCAGCAGCCCTTGGATGACCTACGAGCAGTACTTC | CASSPWMTYEQYF
. | TRBJ2-7 | TRBV11-3 | few | TGTGCCAGCAGCGAGGCAGGGTCCTACGAGCAGTACTTC | CASSEAGSYEQYF
. | TRBJ2-7 | TRBV27 | few | TGTGCCAGCAGTTGGCGTTCAGGTTCGGCCGAGCAGTACTTC | CASSWRSGSAEQYF
TRBD2 | TRBJ2-1 | TRBV7-9 | few | TGTGCCAGCAGCCCGCTGGGAGGGCCGGGTGAGCAGTTCTTC | CASSPLGGPGEQFF
. | TRBJ2-7 | TRBV5-6 | few | TGTGCCAGCAGCTTCTGGGGATACTACGAGCAGTACTTC | CASSFWGYYEQYF
. | TRBJ2-2 | TRBV6-2/TRBV6-3 | few | TGTGCCAGCAGGTGGTCCGCCGGGGAGCTGTTTTTT | CASRWSAGELFF
. | TRBJ1-3 | TRBV2 | . | TGTGCCAGCTTTGAGGGGACCCGAAACACCATATATTTT | CASFEGTRNTIYF
. | TRBJ2-7 | TRBV9 | . | TGTGCCAGCAGCCCTCACCGGGACGTCTCCTACGAGCAGTACTTC | CASSPHRDVSYEQYF
. | TRBJ1-1 | TRBV7-9 | . | TGTGCCAGCAGCTCTTCAGGGAGAGCGAACACTGAAGCTTTCTTT | CASSSSGRANTEAFF
. | TRBJ2-3 | TRBV10-3 | . | TGTGCCATCAGTATTAAAGGGGAAGATACGCAGTATTTT | CAISIKGEDTQYF
TRBD2 | TRBJ2-4 | TRBV11-1 | . | TGTGCCAGCAGCTTAGAGCTGTTGGGCACGCCGGGGGGAAACATTCAGTACTTC | CASSLELLGTPGGNIQYF
TRBD2 | TRBJ2-1 | TRBV6-2/TRBV6-3 | . | TGTGCCAGCAGTGAGCGGGACTACAATGAGCAGTTCTTC | CASSERDYNEQFF
TRBD1 | TRBJ2-5 | TRBV5-5 | . | TGTGCCAGCGCGACAGGGCAAGAGACCCAGTACTTC | CASATGQETQYF
. | TRBJ2-2 | TRBV14 | few | TGTGCCAGCAGCCAAGAATGGCCCAACACCGGGGAGCTGTTTTTT | CASSQEWPNTGELFF
. | TRBJ2-6 | TRBV12-3/TRBV12-4 | few | TGTGCCAGCAACAAGAGCTGGTCAGGTCATGGGATCTCTGGGGCCAACGTCCTGACTTTC | CASNKSWSGHGISGANVLTF